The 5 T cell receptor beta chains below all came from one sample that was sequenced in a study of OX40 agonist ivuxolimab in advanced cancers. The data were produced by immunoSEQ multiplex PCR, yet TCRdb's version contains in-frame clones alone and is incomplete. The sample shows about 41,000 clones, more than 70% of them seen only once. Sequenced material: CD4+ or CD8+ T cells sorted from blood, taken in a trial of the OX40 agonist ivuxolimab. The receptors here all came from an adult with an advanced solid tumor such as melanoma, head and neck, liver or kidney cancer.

CDR3 residues: CAIGGADSNEKLFF. Written as DNA, the CDR3 is TGTGCCATCGGGGGGGCAGACTCTAATGAAAAACTGTTTTTT. The chain is built from TRBV10-3 and TRBJ1-4; possibly TRBD1 for D (6 bases). Germline CDR1 and CDR2: ENHRY and SYGVKD. The germline V and J ends were trimmed by 8 bases and 3 bases, with 13 bases remaining between them. The CDR3 totals 14 residues.

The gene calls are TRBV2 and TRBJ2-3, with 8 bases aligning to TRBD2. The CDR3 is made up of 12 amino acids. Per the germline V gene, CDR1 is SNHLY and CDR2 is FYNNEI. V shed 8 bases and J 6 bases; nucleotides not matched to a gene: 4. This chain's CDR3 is CASRGGSDTQYF. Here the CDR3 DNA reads TGTGCCAGCCGGGGGGGGAGCGATACGCAGTATTTT. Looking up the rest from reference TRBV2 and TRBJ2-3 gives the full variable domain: EPEVTQTPSHQVTQMGQEVILRCVPISNHLYFYWYRQILGQKVEFLVSFYNNEISEKSEIFDDQFSVERPDGSNFTLKIRSTKLEDSAMYFCASRGGSDTQYFGPGTRLTVL.

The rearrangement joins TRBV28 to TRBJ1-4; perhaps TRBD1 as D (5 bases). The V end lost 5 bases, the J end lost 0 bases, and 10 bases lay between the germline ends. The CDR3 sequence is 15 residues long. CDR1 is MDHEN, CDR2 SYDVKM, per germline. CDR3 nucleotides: TGTGCCAGCAGTGATCAGGGTGCAACTAATGAAAAACTGTTTTTT. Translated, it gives CASSDQGATNEKLFF. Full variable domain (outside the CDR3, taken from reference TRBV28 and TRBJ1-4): DVKVTQSSRYLVKRTGEKVFLECVQDMDHENMFWYRQDPGLGLRLIYFSYDVKMKEKGDIPEGYSVSREKKERFSLILESASTNQTSMYLCASSDQGATNEKLFFGSGTQLSVL.

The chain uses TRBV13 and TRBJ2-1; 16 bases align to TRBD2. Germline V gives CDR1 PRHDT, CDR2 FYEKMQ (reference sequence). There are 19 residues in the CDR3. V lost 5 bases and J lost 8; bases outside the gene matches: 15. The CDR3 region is CASSPGLAGGPRRIHEQFF. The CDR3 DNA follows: TGTGCCAGCAGCCCGGGACTAGCGGGAGGGCCTCGCCGAATTCATGAGCAGTTCTTC.

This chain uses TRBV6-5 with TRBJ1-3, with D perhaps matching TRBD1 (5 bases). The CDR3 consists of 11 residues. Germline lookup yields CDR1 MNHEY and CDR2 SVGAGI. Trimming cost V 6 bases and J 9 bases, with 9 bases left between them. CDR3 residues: CASSPGGTIYF. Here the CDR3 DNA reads TGTGCCAGCAGCCCCGGGGGCACCATATATTTT.